The 8 T cell receptor beta chains in this list originate from one sample, sequenced in a study of STAT5B mutations in CD4+ large granular lymphocyte leukemia. The table came from immunoSEQ multiplex PCR; TCRdb's copy has only in-frame clones and leaves some out. Seen here are about 31,000 clones, around 76% observed once, and the top ten hold about 6.6%. The sample consisted of CD4+ T cells from blood buffy coats. The source of these receptors is a human donor in good health.

J is TRBJ2-1 and V is TRBV5-5; 8 nucleotides agree with TRBD2. The trim removed 4 bases at V and 0 bases at J, leaving 3 bases unmatched. The CDR3 is made up of 15 amino acids. Germline-derived CDR1 and CDR2 are SGHKS and YYEKEE (reference sequence). Here the CDR3 reads CASSISGSSYNEQFF. The DNA for the CDR3 is TGTGCCAGCAGCATAAGCGGGAGCTCCTACAATGAGCAGTTCTTC.

The sample holds a few counts of this clone. This sequence joins TRBV5-1 and TRBJ1-1, with TRBD1 as a possible D gene (6 bases). This CDR3 is 15 amino acids long. The V and J ends lost 0 bases and 1 base respectively, with 10 bases between them. Germline V gene lookup returns CDR1 SGHRS and CDR2 YFSETQ. CDR3 coding DNA: TGCGCCAGCAGCTTGGGAGGGGGGTGGAACACTGAAGCTTTCTTT. This codes for CASSLGGGWNTEAFF.

Within the sample, this clone is large. This chain joins TRBV6-6 and TRBJ1-2; no reliable D call. The CDR3 extends over 14 amino acids. The germline V gene encodes CDR1 MNHNY and CDR2 SVGAGI (reference sequence). V was trimmed by 5 bases and J by 1 base, leaving 11 bases between them. The CDR3 protein is CASSPWTGNYGYTF. CDR3 coding DNA: TGTGCCAGCAGTCCCTGGACGGGTAACTATGGCTACACCTTC.

The rearrangement joins TRBV5-4 to TRBJ1-1; 8 nucleotides agree with TRBD1. The V segment lost 4 bases and the J segment 5 bases; nucleotides outside the gene matches: 7. The length of the CDR3 is 14 residues. Germline loops: CDR1 SGHNT, CDR2 YYREEE (reference sequence). The CDR3 DNA is TGTGCCAGCAGCACAGGGGGGGGGTGGACTGAAGCTTTCTTT. It codes for CASSTGGGWTEAFF.

The chain carries TRBV5-4 and TRBJ1-4, with D hard to call. The CDR3 has 15 residues. The germline V gene encodes CDR1 SGHNT and CDR2 YYREEE (reference sequence). V lost 4 bases and J 10 bases, leaving 20 bases between the germline ends. The CDR3 sequence is CASSLDSPATGKLFF. In nucleotides, the CDR3 is TGTGCCAGCAGCCTAGATTCCCCGGCCACGGGAAAACTGTTTTTT.

This clone occurred once. The CDR3 nucleotides are TGTGCCAGCAGCTTATCCCGGGGACTAGCGGGGGACAAGATCTCCTACGAGCAGTACTTC. Residues: CASSLSRGLAGDKISYEQYF. The J gene is TRBJ2-7, the V gene TRBV7-8; 14 nucleotides line up with TRBD2. Unmatched junction bases numbered 12, after V lost 2 bases and J lost 0 bases. Germline CDR1 and CDR2: SGHVS and FQNEAQ. There are 20 residues in the CDR3.

This rearrangement joins TRBV5-4 to TRBJ1-1; D is perhaps TRBD1 (5 bases). V was cut by 0 bases and J by 1 base, with 10 bases left in between. The CDR3 runs 15 residues. The V gene's germline CDR1 is SGHNT and CDR2 YYREEE (reference sequence). Here the CDR3 reads CASSLGGVRNTEAFF. The CDR3, as DNA: TGTGCCAGCAGCTTGGGGGGGGTTAGGAACACTGAAGCTTTCTTT.

This clone showed up just a few times. This chain joins TRBV19 and TRBJ1-5; unclear D gene. There are 15 residues in the CDR3. V gave up 1 base and J gave up 1 base, with 8 bases separating them. Germline V lookup: CDR1 LNHDA, CDR2 SQIVND (reference sequence). As DNA, the CDR3 is TGTGCCAGTAGTATAGCACAGAGGAGCAATCAGCCCCAGCATTTT. This encodes CASSIAQRSNQPQHF. The full variable domain, completed using reference TRBV19 and TRBJ1-5, is DGGITQSPKYLFRKEGQNVTLSCEQNLNHDAMYWYRQDPGQGLRLIYYSQIVNDFQKGDIAEGYSVSREKKESFPLTVTSAQKNPTAFYLCASSIAQRSNQPQHFGDGTRLSIL.